This T cell receptor beta chain was documented in a study of blood T cell repertoires in COVID-19. Study context: The United States, Italy and Spain provided the acute and convalescent COVID-19 samples.

A single count supports this clone. V was shortened by 5 bases and J by 9 bases, with 11 bases between the two germline ends. The CDR3 runs to 13 residues. Germline-derived CDR1 and CDR2 are MGHDK and SYGVNS. Donors in Cohort 3 counted as recovered after two negative PCRs, clearance, or symptom resolution. The authors' processing: Reference gene primers were amplified, and this amplification served to estimate nucleated cell counts. Clones were sequenced by immunoSEQ multiplex PCR, and TCRdb holds only the in-frame ones, with some missing. The V and J calls and clone size are taken from that table; D and trimming were inferred from the DNA. This table holds more than 200,000 clones, 85% to 90% found once.

The receptor's source is a woman aged 25 to 45 who had recovered from COVID-19. The sample taken for sequencing was PBMCs or T cells enriched from blood (not recorded which). The chain combines TRBV25-1 with TRBJ1-6; tentative D call: TRBD1 (6 bases). As DNA, the CDR3 is TGTGCCAGCAGTCCCAGGGGCGCTTCACCCCTCCACTTT. Translated: CASSPRGASPLHF. Full variable domain (outside the CDR3, taken from reference TRBV25-1 and TRBJ1-6): EADIYQTPRYLVIGTGKKITLECSQTMGHDKMYWYQQDPGMELHLIHYSYGVNSTEKGDLSSESTVSRIRTEHFPLTLESARPSHTSQYLCASSPRGASPLHFGNGTRLTVT.